The source of this T cell receptor beta chain is a study of cytomegalovirus exposure and HLA in healthy donors. The table lists this clone with a few counts. Its antigen is unidentified. Some clones are missing from TCRdb's copy, which holds only in-frame ones; the method was immunoSEQ multiplex PCR. The sample carries 260,000 or so clones, about 83% recorded once. Findings of the study overall: For most TCR sequences rarity was the rule, although some public TCRs occurred in many donors. Researchers counted 164 TCR beta chains as cytomegalovirus-associated.

The specimen sequenced was PBMCs. The TCR comes from a man aged 18 to 30 in good health and CMV-seronegative.

DNA for the CDR3: TGCGCCAGCAGCTTGGGACAGGTCGGTTACACTGAAGCTTTCTTT. It is translated as CASSLGQVGYTEAFF. The chain has TRBV5-1 and TRBJ1-1; maybe TRBD1 (6 bases). With 0 bases removed from V and 3 bases from J, the gap between germline ends came to 12 bases. CDR1 is SGHRS, CDR2 YFSETQ, per germline. This CDR3 spans 15 amino acids.